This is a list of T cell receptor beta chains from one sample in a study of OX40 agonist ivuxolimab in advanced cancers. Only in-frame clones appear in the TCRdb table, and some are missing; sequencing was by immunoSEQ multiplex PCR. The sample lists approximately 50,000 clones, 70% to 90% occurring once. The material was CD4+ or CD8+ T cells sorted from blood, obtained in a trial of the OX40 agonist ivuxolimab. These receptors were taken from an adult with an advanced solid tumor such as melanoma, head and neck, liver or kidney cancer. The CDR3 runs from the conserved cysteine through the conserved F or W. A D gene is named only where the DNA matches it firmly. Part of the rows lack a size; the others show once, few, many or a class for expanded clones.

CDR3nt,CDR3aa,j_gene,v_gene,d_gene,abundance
TGTGCCATCAGTGTTCCCTCTGTGGGTACGCAGTATTTT,CAISVPSVGTQYF,TRBJ2-3,TRBV10-3,-,-
TGTGCCAGCAGTCCAGGGGATTCACCCCTCCACTTT,CASSPGDSPLHF,TRBJ1-6,TRBV6-5,-,-
TGTGCCAGCAGTTTAAGGGGGTGGGACGAGCAGTACTTC,CASSLRGWDEQYF,TRBJ2-7,TRBV6-6,-,few
TGTGCCAGCAGCTTAACGACAGGCTACGAGCAGTACTTC,CASSLTTGYEQYF,TRBJ2-7,TRBV11-3,-,-
TGTGCCTGGAGTGAGCAGAGGACGACACCCCTCCACTTT,CAWSEQRTTPLHF,TRBJ1-6,TRBV30,-,-
TGTGCCAGCAGTGTTGACAGGGGGCTCTACGAGCAGTACTTC,CASSVDRGLYEQYF,TRBJ2-7,TRBV2,TRBD1,-
TGTGCCATCAGTGAGTTTGAGGCAGATACGCAGTATTTT,CAISEFEADTQYF,TRBJ2-3,TRBV10-3,-,-
TGTGCCAGCAGCCCGGACCGTGGGGGCGGGCAGTACTTC,CASSPDRGGGQYF,TRBJ2-7,TRBV5-4,-,-
TGTGCCAGCAGCGGTGACCCTACAGGGGTCAGGGAGACCCAGTACTTC,CASSGDPTGVRETQYF,TRBJ2-5,TRBV7-9,TRBD1,-
TGTGCCAGTAGTTCTGGGGCTGGAAACACTGAAGCTTTCTTT,CASSSGAGNTEAFF,TRBJ1-1,TRBV19,-,-
TGTGCCAGCAGTGCAAGCTCCTACGAGCAGTACTTC,CASSASSYEQYF,TRBJ2-7,TRBV6-1,-,-
TGTGCCAGCAGCTGGGACTTGACAGGCGACACAGATACGCAGTATTTT,CASSWDLTGDTDTQYF,TRBJ2-3,TRBV5-6,-,-
TGTGCCAGTAGTATATCGGCATTAAGGGGGGAAAACATTCAGTACTTC,CASSISALRGENIQYF,TRBJ2-4,TRBV19,-,-
TGTGCCAGCAGTTTCCTAGGCGAGCAGTACTTC,CASSFLGEQYF,TRBJ2-7,TRBV27,-,-
TGTGCCAGCAGCGAAACTGAAAGGACTGAAGCTTTCTTT,CASSETERTEAFF,TRBJ1-1,TRBV7-7,-,-
TGTGCCAGCAGTGACCCAGGATTTACCTACGAGCAGTACTTC,CASSDPGFTYEQYF,TRBJ2-7,TRBV2,-,-
TGTGCCTGGACAAGGGGGCGGTATGGCTACACCTTC,CAWTRGRYGYTF,TRBJ1-2,TRBV30,TRBD1,-
TGTGCCAGCAGCTTAGGTAGATATTCCCACAATGAGCAGTTCTTC,CASSLGRYSHNEQFF,TRBJ2-1,TRBV11-2,-,-
TGCGCCAGCAGCTTGTCAGCCAGCGGGGGGGCCGATACGCAGTATTTT,CASSLSASGGADTQYF,TRBJ2-3,TRBV5-1,TRBD2,once
TGTGCCTGGAGTCGGCCAGGACAGGGGGCTAGGATGGATTACGAGCAGTACTTC,CAWSRPGQGARMDYEQYF,TRBJ2-7,TRBV30,TRBD1,-
TGCGCCAGCAGCCCGCAGTGGGGCCAGATAAGGACAGATACGCAGTATTTT,CASSPQWGQIRTDTQYF,TRBJ2-3,TRBV5-1,-,-
TGTGCCAGCATTCGGGACAGGGTGGACGAGCAGTACTTC,CASIRDRVDEQYF,TRBJ2-7,TRBV6-1,TRBD1,-
TGTGCCAGCAGTCAGACAGGGAGGACTGAAGCTTTCTTT,CASSQTGRTEAFF,TRBJ1-1,TRBV2,TRBD1,-
TGTGCCAGCAGTATCAGGGGGGACACTGAAGCTTTCTTT,CASSIRGDTEAFF,TRBJ1-1,TRBV6-5,TRBD1,-
TGCGCCAGCAGCTTGGGGGAGACACCCACAGATACGCAGTATTTT,CASSLGETPTDTQYF,TRBJ2-3,TRBV5-1,-,-
TGTGCCAGCAGCTTTGCATCGTACAGAGGCAATCAGCCCCAGCATTTT,CASSFASYRGNQPQHF,TRBJ1-5,TRBV7-9,-,-
TGCAGCGTTATGACAGGGTTAGCTAACTATGGCTACACCTTC,CSVMTGLANYGYTF,TRBJ1-2,TRBV29-1,TRBD1,-
TGTGCCAGCAGCTTTAGGTGGGAGACCCAGTACTTC,CASSFRWETQYF,TRBJ2-5,TRBV11-2,-,-
TGTGCCAGCAGCTTAGCGGCGCTTCACTACGAGCAGTACTTC,CASSLAALHYEQYF,TRBJ2-7,TRBV11-1,-,-
TGTGCCAGCAGCTCCCTATCCGGTTTCTACGAGCAGTACTTC,CASSSLSGFYEQYF,TRBJ2-7,TRBV7-9,-,few
TGTGCCAGTAGTATAGTACGCGGCGGGGAGCTGTTTTTT,CASSIVRGGELFF,TRBJ2-2,TRBV19,-,-
TGTGCCAGCAGCCTCGGACAGGGAGGGAATGAGCAGTTCTTC,CASSLGQGGNEQFF,TRBJ2-1,TRBV6-6,-,once
TGTGCCAGCAGTTTTCCAGGGGATGGTGACTATGGCTACACCTTC,CASSFPGDGDYGYTF,TRBJ1-2,TRBV28,-,-
TGTGCCAGCAGTCCGACGACAGTGTACAATGAGCAGTTCTTC,CASSPTTVYNEQFF,TRBJ2-1,TRBV27,-,-
TGTGCCACCAGCGAGACAGAAAATGAGCAGTTCTTC,CATSETENEQFF,TRBJ2-1,TRBV15,-,-
TGTGCCAGCAGCTTAGGTGGGACAGGGTCAACTGAAGCTTTCTTT,CASSLGGTGSTEAFF,TRBJ1-1,TRBV7-8,TRBD1,-
TGCGCCAGCAGCTTGGAGGGGGGGCACGAAAAACTGTTTTTT,CASSLEGGHEKLFF,TRBJ1-4,TRBV5-1,-,-
TGTGCCGGAAGGACAGGGGAGGACTATGGCTACACCTTC,CAGRTGEDYGYTF,TRBJ1-2,TRBV5-4,TRBD1,-
TGTGCCAGCTCCGGGGACTACGAGCAGTACTTC,CASSGDYEQYF,TRBJ2-7,TRBV2,-,-
TGTGCCAGCAGCTTGCCGGCGGAAAGCACCTACGAGCAGTACTTC,CASSLPAESTYEQYF,TRBJ2-7,TRBV5-6,-,-
TGTGCCAGTAGTATTTTTGGGACAGGCAATAATTCACCCCTCCACTTT,CASSIFGTGNNSPLHF,TRBJ1-6,TRBV19,TRBD1,-
TGTGCCAGCAGCCTGATGATGAACACTGAAGCTTTCTTT,CASSLMMNTEAFF,TRBJ1-1,TRBV7-2,-,once
TGTGCCAGCAGGGACGTAGTTAGGAACACTGAAGCTTTCTTT,CASRDVVRNTEAFF,TRBJ1-1,TRBV2,-,once
TGTGCCAGCAGTGCCCTGGACAGGGCCCTCTCTGGAAACACCATATATTTT,CASSALDRALSGNTIYF,TRBJ1-3,TRBV25-1,TRBD1,-
TGTGCCAGCAGCGTGTTTGAAAAGGATTTGAACACTGAAGCTTTCTTT,CASSVFEKDLNTEAFF,TRBJ1-1,TRBV7-2,-,-